A selection of T cell receptor beta chains follows, all from one sample in a study of cytomegalovirus exposure and HLA in healthy donors. Clones were sequenced by immunoSEQ multiplex PCR, and TCRdb holds only the in-frame ones, with some missing. The sample gives about 92,000 clones, roughly 73% of which show up once; 7.3% is in the top ten. The material sequenced was PBMCs. The receptors stem from a man in his forties or fifties in good health and CMV-seropositive. CDR3s include the opening cysteine and the closing phenylalanine or tryptophan. A D gene is named only where the DNA matches it firmly. Some rows mark clone size as missing; the rest say once, few, many or name a class of expanded clone.

abundance: few; j_gene: TRBJ1-4; d_gene: -; v_gene: TRBV6-5; CDR3aa: CASSYSSRTAREKLFF; CDR3nt: TGTGCCAGCAGTTACTCGAGCCGGACAGCGAGGGAAAAACTGTTTTTT
abundance: -; j_gene: TRBJ2-1; d_gene: TRBD2; v_gene: TRBV5-1; CDR3aa: CASSDAGGLSNEQFF; CDR3nt: TGCGCCAGCAGCGATGCGGGGGGGCTGAGCAATGAGCAGTTCTTC
abundance: -; j_gene: TRBJ2-3; d_gene: -; v_gene: TRBV6-5; CDR3aa: CASSYGWGYADTQYF; CDR3nt: TGTGCCAGCAGTTACGGCTGGGGCTACGCAGATACGCAGTATTTT
abundance: -; j_gene: TRBJ2-7; d_gene: TRBD2; v_gene: TRBV7-3; CDR3aa: CASSSTPRLAGSREQYF; CDR3nt: TGTGCCAGCAGCTCAACCCCAAGACTAGCGGGCTCCCGCGAGCAGTACTTC
abundance: -; j_gene: TRBJ2-3; d_gene: TRBD2; v_gene: TRBV19; CDR3aa: CASMGGSSTDTQYF; CDR3nt: TGTGCCAGTATGGGGGGGAGCAGCACAGATACGCAGTATTTT
abundance: -; j_gene: TRBJ1-4; d_gene: TRBD1; v_gene: TRBV9; CDR3aa: CASSGETGTAMGEKLFF; CDR3nt: TGTGCCAGCAGCGGTGAGACAGGGACGGCGATGGGTGAAAAACTGTTTTTT
abundance: -; j_gene: TRBJ2-7; d_gene: TRBD1; v_gene: TRBV28; CDR3aa: CASRPRTGRFDEQYF; CDR3nt: TGTGCCAGCAGGCCCCGGACAGGGCGGTTCGACGAGCAGTACTTC
abundance: -; j_gene: TRBJ2-7; d_gene: TRBD2; v_gene: TRBV2; CDR3aa: CASRSGTSYEQYF; CDR3nt: TGTGCCAGCAGAAGCGGGACTAGCTACGAGCAGTACTTC
abundance: -; j_gene: TRBJ1-5; d_gene: -; v_gene: TRBV7-2; CDR3aa: CASSLGAGGNQPQHF; CDR3nt: TGTGCCAGCAGCTTAGGAGCAGGTGGAAATCAGCCCCAGCATTTT
abundance: -; j_gene: TRBJ2-1; d_gene: -; v_gene: TRBV11-1; CDR3aa: CASSRGLVSYNERFF; CDR3nt: TGTGCCAGCAGCCGAGGGCTGGTCTCCTACAATGAGCGGTTCTTC
abundance: -; j_gene: TRBJ2-3; d_gene: TRBD2; v_gene: TRBV30; CDR3aa: CAWTSGNTDTQYF; CDR3nt: TGTGCCTGGACTAGCGGCAACACAGATACGCAGTATTTT
abundance: -; j_gene: TRBJ2-7; d_gene: TRBD2; v_gene: TRBV6-5; CDR3aa: CASSYSISGGTEQYF; CDR3nt: TGTGCCAGCAGTTACTCGATAAGCGGGGGGACGGAGCAGTACTTC
abundance: -; j_gene: TRBJ2-7; d_gene: TRBD1; v_gene: TRBV6-5; CDR3aa: CASSWTGTGGYEQYF; CDR3nt: TGTGCCAGCAGTTGGACCGGGACAGGGGGCTACGAGCAGTACTTC
abundance: once; j_gene: TRBJ1-2; d_gene: TRBD1; v_gene: TRBV11-2; CDR3aa: CASSLEGTGGFNYGYTF; CDR3nt: TGTGCCAGCAGCTTAGAGGGGACAGGGGGATTTAACTATGGCTACACCTTC
abundance: -; j_gene: TRBJ1-2; d_gene: -; v_gene: TRBV9; CDR3aa: CASRFSGSASDGYTF; CDR3nt: TGTGCCAGCAGGTTTTCAGGCAGTGCCTCAGATGGCTACACCTTC
abundance: -; j_gene: TRBJ1-2; d_gene: -; v_gene: TRBV6-1; CDR3aa: CATMGWQGLNGYTF; CDR3nt: TGTGCCACTATGGGTTGGCAGGGTTTAAATGGCTACACCTTC
abundance: -; j_gene: TRBJ2-3; d_gene: -; v_gene: TRBV7-8; CDR3aa: CASSSRDTQYF; CDR3nt: TGTGCCAGCAGCTCTCGGGATACGCAGTATTTT
abundance: -; j_gene: TRBJ1-2; d_gene: TRBD1; v_gene: TRBV9; CDR3aa: CASSVDRSAKGYTF; CDR3nt: TGTGCCAGCAGCGTGGACAGGTCGGCGAAGGGCTACACCTTC
abundance: -; j_gene: TRBJ1-5; d_gene: TRBD1; v_gene: TRBV2; CDR3aa: CASRRQGDSQPQHF; CDR3nt: TGTGCCAGCAGAAGGCAGGGGGATAGTCAGCCCCAGCATTTT
abundance: -; j_gene: TRBJ2-1; d_gene: TRBD2; v_gene: TRBV11-2; CDR3aa: CASLPWAGAYNEQFF; CDR3nt: TGTGCCAGCCTCCCATGGGCGGGGGCCTACAATGAGCAGTTCTTC
abundance: -; j_gene: TRBJ1-1; d_gene: TRBD1; v_gene: TRBV19; CDR3aa: CASITGGTEAFF; CDR3nt: TGTGCCAGTATAACAGGGGGCACTGAAGCTTTCTTT
abundance: -; j_gene: TRBJ2-1; d_gene: TRBD2; v_gene: TRBV12-5; CDR3aa: CASGLRLAGRNEQFF; CDR3nt: TGTGCTAGTGGTTTAAGGCTAGCGGGGCGCAATGAGCAGTTCTTC
abundance: -; j_gene: TRBJ1-1; d_gene: -; v_gene: TRBV5-1; CDR3aa: CASSLGYIRAGMNTEAFF; CDR3nt: TGCGCCAGCAGCTTGGGTTATATTCGGGCAGGGATGAACACTGAAGCTTTCTTT
abundance: few; j_gene: TRBJ1-1; d_gene: -; v_gene: TRBV19; CDR3aa: CASIRGIAEAFF; CDR3nt: TGTGCCAGTATTAGGGGGATCGCTGAAGCTTTCTTT
abundance: once; j_gene: TRBJ1-1; d_gene: -; v_gene: TRBV10-2; CDR3aa: CASSPDRRSEAFF; CDR3nt: TGCGCCAGCAGTCCCGACAGAAGATCTGAAGCTTTCTTT
abundance: -; j_gene: TRBJ1-1; d_gene: -; v_gene: TRBV7-9; CDR3aa: CASSLYTGPNTEAFF; CDR3nt: TGTGCCAGCAGCTTATATACAGGACCGAACACTGAAGCTTTCTTT
abundance: -; j_gene: TRBJ1-4; d_gene: -; v_gene: TRBV4-3; CDR3aa: CASSQDGTASNEKLFF; CDR3nt: TGCGCCAGCAGCCAAGACGGTACAGCCAGCAATGAAAAACTGTTTTTT
abundance: -; j_gene: TRBJ1-5; d_gene: TRBD1; v_gene: TRBV4-1; CDR3aa: CASSPNTGGGPQHF; CDR3nt: TGCGCCAGCAGCCCAAATACAGGGGGTGGGCCCCAGCATTTT